This TCR beta chain stems from a study of shared clonotypes between healthy human individuals. Regarding the study as a whole: Several donors shared approximately 5% of their naive CD4 clonotypes.

With respect to this clone: Antigen: not known. Its ends do not fully match the called genes, so a read error is possible.

TCRdb's copy holds only in-frame clones and misses some; the assay was immunoSEQ multiplex PCR. Altogether about 700,000 clones are present, around 67% being singletons, with the ten largest covering about 1.7%. The CDR3 contains 12 residues. Germline assignment: CDR1 SGHTA and CDR2 FQGNSA. Sequencing was carried out using memory CD4+ T cells sorted from blood. Regarding subset: CD45RA-negative fraction. The origin of this receptor is a woman aged 25 to 39 in good health. The gene calls are TRBV7-2 and TRBJ2-7; D ambiguous. The CDR3 nucleotides read TGTGCCAGCAGCTCCCAACCGGGTTTTGGGGACTTC. The encoded protein is CASSSQPGFGDF.